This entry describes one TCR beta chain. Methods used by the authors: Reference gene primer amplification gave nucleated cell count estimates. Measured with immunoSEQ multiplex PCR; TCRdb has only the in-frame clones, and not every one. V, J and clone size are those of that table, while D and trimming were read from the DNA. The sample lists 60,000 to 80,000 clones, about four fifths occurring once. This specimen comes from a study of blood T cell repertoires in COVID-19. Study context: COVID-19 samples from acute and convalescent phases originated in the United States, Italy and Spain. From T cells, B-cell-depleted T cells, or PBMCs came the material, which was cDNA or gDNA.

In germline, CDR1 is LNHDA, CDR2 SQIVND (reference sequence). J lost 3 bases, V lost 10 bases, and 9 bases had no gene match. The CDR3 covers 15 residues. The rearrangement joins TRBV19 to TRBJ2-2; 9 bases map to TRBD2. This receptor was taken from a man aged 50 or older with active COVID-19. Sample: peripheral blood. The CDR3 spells CATSATSGDTGELFF. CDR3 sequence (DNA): TGTGCCACATCCGCGACTAGCGGAGACACCGGGGAGCTGTTTTTT.